A few counts support the clone carrying this TCR beta chain. No antigen is known for it. TCRdb processed the RT-PCR reads anew with MiXCR; each CDR3 protein has one entry. Of 530,000 or so distinct CDR3 sequences in the sample, roughly 15% were seen once. The sample is drawn from a study of response to subunit inactivated influenza vaccine. General observations from the study: The study's authors posited that every seasonal influenza vaccination enlists few new T cells.

This receptor was identified in a man aged 50 or older who received an inactivated influenza vaccine. Here the sequenced sample was PBMCs from blood, taken approximately 13 days after vaccination.

CDR3 amino acids: CATSKRREFGETQYF. CDR3 nucleotide sequence: TGTGCCACCAGCAAACGGCGGGAGTTTGGGGAGACCCAGTACTTC. The chain uses TRBV15 and TRBJ2-5; 7 positions match TRBD2. Germline V gene sequence: CDR1 LNHNV, CDR2 YYDKDF (reference sequence). V dropped 4 bases and J dropped 5; count of bases not matched to a gene: 10. This CDR3 comprises 15 residues.